The entry below gives a single T cell receptor (beta chain) sequence along with its context. These data originate in a study of blood T cell repertoires in COVID-19. Study background: Recovered Cohort 3 donors showed two negative PCRs, clearance, or symptom resolution. Nucleic acid was either cDNA or gDNA, and it came from T cells, B-cell-depleted T cells, or PBMCs.

Germline V gene sequence: CDR1 SGHVS, CDR2 FQNEAQ. The CDR3 has 15 amino acids. V lost 4 bases and J 5 bases, leaving 17 bases between the germline ends. TCRdb's table, derived via immunoSEQ multiplex PCR, lists solely in-frame clones and lacks some. Altogether fewer than 200,000 clones are present, around 87% being singletons, with the ten largest covering about 22%. V gene TRBV7-8 combines with J gene TRBJ1-1; TRBD1 might be the D (6 bases). Sequenced sample: PBMCs or T cells enriched from blood (not recorded which). This TCR was sampled from a woman in her 40s in a cohort exposed to, infected with or recovered from COVID-19 (not recorded which). In DNA, the CDR3 is TGTGCCAGCAGCTCCCCTGCCAGGGGAGGGACTGAAGCTTTCTTT. Protein: CASSSPARGGTEAFF.